This T cell receptor beta chain was profiled in a study of blood T cell repertoires in COVID-19. Measured with immunoSEQ multiplex PCR; TCRdb has only the in-frame clones, and not every one. The sample records 15,000 to 20,000 clones, around 80% being singletons. V was cut by 3 bases and J by 1 base, with 6 bases left in between. The CDR3 is 12 residues long. Germline CDR1 reads DFQATT; CDR2 reads SNEGSKA (reference sequence). Specimen: peripheral blood. The chain combines TRBV20-1 with TRBJ1-1; D is ambiguous. The TCR originated in a man aged 40-49 years with active or convalescent COVID-19. This CDR3 reads CSASGQNTEAFF. The CDR3 DNA reads as TGCAGTGCTAGTGGGCAGAACACTGAAGCTTTCTTT.